Included here is one TCR beta chain sequence, with context. This receptor's antigen is unknown. The record has no base qualities; no much larger clone is one base away. The data were taken from a study of PD-1 blockade in classical Hodgkin lymphoma (dated by TCRdb to the early 2020s). Turning to the overall study: Nivolumab dosing was 3 mg/kg intravenously every 2 weeks, continuing until either disease progression or unacceptable toxicity. To define a peripheral blood immune signature of response to PD-1 blockade in classical Hodgkin lymphoma, the study combined TCR beta sequencing with CyTOF. The paper's findings and limits, for the study overall: Only a single clinical trial cohort was studied, and what caused the repertoire differences, possibly disease activity or prior therapy, remained undefined. Among trial patients, those achieving complete response had baseline diversity similar to that of newly diagnosed patients, while diversity was significantly lower in partial responders and progressors. A significant rise by C4D1 was seen in CD4+ but not CD8+ TCR diversity (p=0.0027 vs p=0.16), with the rise being most apparent in complete responders (p=0.02). Baseline TCR diversity was reported to be lower in newly diagnosed patients than in healthy donors and to be lower still in relapsed/refractory patients. Diversity was lower in patients who began nivolumab less than 1 year after ASCT, so these patients were left out of later analyses to avoid confounding by immune reconstitution.

Trimming removed 1 base from V and 3 bases from J, leaving 8 bases between the germline ends. CDR1 and CDR2 are drawn from the germline V gene: SGDLS, YYNGEE. Its CDR3 holds 14 amino acids, cysteine through phenylalanine. Only the CDR3 DNA is retained, 42 bases long and in frame from the first base. Interpreted using the paper, the time point label stands for: cycle 4 day 1 (C4D1), after more than 5 weeks of nivolumab. Every trial patient had relapsed after autologous stem cell transplantation, and cohorts A, B and C differed in prior brentuximab vedotin exposure. The trial cohort was composed of 56 patients with relapsed/refractory classical Hodgkin lymphoma, for whom complete response, partial response or progressive disease was recorded as best overall response. Single-agent nivolumab was administered to trial patients in the multi-cohort phase II CheckMate 205 trial. Best overall response was determined by an independent review committee according to the 2007 International Working Group response criteria. PBMCs from the trial were collected at three points: immediately before nivolumab initiation (C1D1), and during therapy at cycle 2 day 1 and cycle 4 day 1. After peripheral blood was drawn into 8 mL Vacutainer Cell Preparation Tubes, PBMCs were isolated by centrifugation and then cryopreserved.

The Qiagen DNeasy kit was used to extract genomic DNA from unsorted PBMCs and from the negatively selected CD4+ and CD8+ fractions. Using primers that anneal to V and J segments, immunoSEQ multiplex PCR amplified the TCR beta CDR3 regions. Amplification bias was minimized using a synthetic immune receptor repertoire, and residual bias was removed computationally after sequencing. Turning to the authors' computational methods: Custom Python scripts were used to quantify repertoire diversity as the Shannon entropy index. The unsorted, CD4+ and CD8+ repertoires were each analyzed separately, with the exception of combined analyses, where CD4+ and CD8+ sequences were merged in silico. A clone was considered expanded if an increase in frequency of at least 2-fold after treatment relative to C1D1 was found, and a pseudocount of 0.5 was applied to clones undetected at baseline. Clones with 0 or 1 copy at C1D1 were classified as singleton clones, and clones with 2 or more copies were classified as non-singleton clones. By matching protein sequences in sorted samples from the same patient, clones expanded in unsorted samples were annotated as CD4+, CD8+ or unknown. Wilcoxon tests were applied to paired samples to test diversity changes from C1D1 to C4D1. In TCRdb, the immuneACCESS table is reduced to in-frame sequences with V and J assigned. These tables do not hold every clone; where another copy was compared, an unresolved V gene accounts for under half, and the others remain unexplained. The DNA was the basis for D and trimming; V, J and clone size are from that table. Recorded for this sample are 20,000 to 25,000 clones; roughly three quarters of them occurred a single time. The ten top clones hold around 7.2% of the sample.

The rearranged segments are TRBV9 and TRBJ2-1; a tentative D call is TRBD1 (5 bases match). The TCR sequence derives from a human donor with classical Hodgkin lymphoma. The specimen was peripheral blood mononuclear cells (PBMCs), collected before the fourth cycle of nivolumab. The nucleotide sequence is given as TGTGCCAGCAGCGTACAGGGCTTCTACAATGAGCAGTTCTTC. It codes for CASSVQGFYNEQFF.